These 16 T cell receptor beta chains were all obtained from the same sample, sequenced in a study of OX40 agonist ivuxolimab in advanced cancers. Sequencing was performed with immunoSEQ multiplex PCR; in TCRdb, only in-frame clones are kept and a portion is missing. Of under 80,000 clones detected, more than 75% appear once; the ten largest clones hold approximately 0.63%. The sequences come from CD4+ or CD8+ T cells sorted from blood, collected in a trial of the OX40 agonist ivuxolimab. These receptors all stem from an adult with an advanced solid tumor such as melanoma, head and neck, liver or kidney cancer.

This chain links TRBV14 with TRBJ2-5, with 7 bases that match TRBD1. Unmatched junction bases numbered 7, after V lost 4 bases and J lost 2 bases. The V gene's germline CDR1 is SGHDN and CDR2 FVKESK. The CDR3 length is 15 residues. The CDR3 sequence is CASSRRDRIQETQYF. The CDR3 DNA reads TGTGCCAGCAGCCGCCGGGACAGAATTCAAGAGACCCAGTACTTC.

The rearrangement links TRBV18 to TRBJ1-3; D gene uncertain. The CDR3 runs 16 residues. Trimming took 1 base from V and 0 from J, leaving 10 bases between them. The V gene's germline CDR1 is KGHSH and CDR2 LQKENI. The CDR3 sequence is CASSPLRPSSGNTIYF. Here the CDR3 DNA reads TGTGCCAGCTCACCACTAAGGCCCAGCTCTGGAAACACCATATATTTT. Full variable domain (outside the CDR3, taken from reference TRBV18 and TRBJ1-3): NAGVMQNPRHLVRRRGQEARLRCSPMKGHSHVYWYRQLPEEGLKFMVYLQKENIIDESGMPKERFSAEFPKEGPSILRIQQVVRGDSAAYFCASSPLRPSSGNTIYFGEGSWLTVV.

J is TRBJ2-7 and V is TRBV6-5; TRBD2 aligns across 11 bases. With 5 bases clipped from V and 2 bases from J, the junction kept 2 bases outside the gene matches. The germline CDR1 and CDR2 sequences are MNHEY and SVGAGI. The CDR3 has 14 amino acids. CDR3 residues: CASSLAGGTYEQYF. The CDR3 DNA sequence: TGTGCCAGCAGTCTAGCGGGAGGTACCTACGAGCAGTACTTC.

The V and J genes are TRBV30 and TRBJ2-7; TRBD2 is a possible D gene (5 bases). Germline V gives CDR1 GTSNPN, CDR2 SVGIG (reference sequence). V lost 3 bases to trimming and J lost 2 bases, with 11 bases between them. CDR3 length equals 13 residues. The CDR3 sequence: CAWRRRAPYEQYF. CDR3 sequence (DNA): TGTGCCTGGAGGAGGCGGGCCCCCTACGAGCAGTACTTC.

This clone qualifies as medium-sized. The chain carries TRBV4-1 and TRBJ2-3, with 10 nucleotides matching TRBD2. The trim removed 4 bases at V and 0 bases at J, leaving 16 bases unmatched. In germline, CDR1 is MGHRA, CDR2 YSYEKL. This CDR3 comprises 20 residues. CDR3 region: CASSPKQASGRPGSTDTQYF. In DNA form, the CDR3 reads TGCGCCAGCAGCCCGAAGCAGGCTAGCGGGAGACCCGGGAGCACAGATACGCAGTATTTT.

This sequence joins TRBV30 and TRBJ1-2; TRBD1 matches at 7 bases. Unmatched junction bases numbered 8, after V lost 2 bases and J lost 2 bases. The CDR3 has 15 residues. Germline CDR1 is GTSNPN and CDR2 is SVGIG (reference sequence). DNA for the CDR3: TGTGCCTGGAGTTTGCGAGGGGGCGCGAACTATGGCTACACCTTC. It codes for CAWSLRGGANYGYTF.

The chain carries TRBV14 and TRBJ1-2; possible D gene TRBD1, 5 bases. The CDR3 totals 13 residues. Germline V gene data show CDR1 as SGHDN and CDR2 as FVKESK. Trimming shortened V by 3 bases and J by 4 bases, and 9 bases separated the two germline ends. The CDR3 DNA reads as TGTGCCAGCAGCCACGAGGGGTCCTATGGCTACACCTTC. Translating it yields CASSHEGSYGYTF.

The V and J genes are TRBV7-8 and TRBJ1-1; D remains unclear. From germline, CDR1 is SGHVS and CDR2 FQNEAQ. V lost 3 bases and J 6 bases, leaving 11 bases between the germline ends. The CDR3 spans 13 residues. CDR3 protein: CASSFTGSAEAFF. The CDR3 DNA follows: TGTGCCAGCAGCTTTACGGGATCGGCTGAAGCTTTCTTT.

V usage is TRBV9 and J usage is TRBJ2-1; TRBD2 might be the D (6 bases). CDR3 length equals 13 residues. Germline V gene sequence: CDR1 SGDLS, CDR2 YYNGEE. V dropped 0 bases and J dropped 7 bases, with 8 bases sitting between them. CDR3 sequence reads: CASSVGRVNEQFF. The CDR3 DNA is TGTGCCAGCAGCGTAGGGAGGGTTAATGAGCAGTTCTTC.

The V and J genes are TRBV7-6 and TRBJ2-7, with 11 bases identical to TRBD2. CDR1 and CDR2 (germline): SGHVS, FNYEAQ. This CDR3 contains 15 residues. With V trimmed by 2 bases and J by 5 bases, 5 bases remained unmatched. DNA for the CDR3: TGTGCCAGCAGCTTAAAGACTAGCGGGAACGACGAGCAGTACTTC. As protein: CASSLKTSGNDEQYF. The full variable domain, completed using reference TRBV7-6 and TRBJ2-7, is GAGVSQSPRYKVTKRGQDVALRCDPISGHVSLYWYRQALGQGPEFLTYFNYEAQQDKSGLPNDRFSAERPEGSISTLTIQRTEQRDSAMYRCASSLKTSGNDEQYFGPGTRLTVT.

The chain uses TRBV7-9 and TRBJ2-3; TRBD2 agrees at 7 bases. V gave up 5 bases and J gave up 4 bases; unmatched junction bases: 9. The length of the CDR3 is 15 residues. CDR1 is SEHNR, CDR2 FQNEAQ, per germline (reference sequence). In DNA, the CDR3 is TGTGCCAGCAGCCCGTGGGCGGGAGATCCAGATACGCAGTATTTT. Amino acids: CASSPWAGDPDTQYF.

The V gene is TRBV5-1, the J gene TRBJ1-1; TRBD1 aligns across 9 bases. Trimming took 4 bases from V and 11 from J; bases not matched to a gene: 6. Germline loops: CDR1 SGHRS, CDR2 YFSETQ. CDR3 length equals 12 residues. The CDR3 region is CASSPDRGRAFF. In DNA form, the CDR3 reads TGCGCCAGCAGCCCAGACAGGGGGAGGGCTTTCTTT.

The chain has TRBV28 and TRBJ1-5; no reliable D call. The CDR3 has 12 amino acids. Per germline, CDR1 MDHEN and CDR2 SYDVKM. V lost 3 bases and J lost 7, with 7 bases in between. CDR3 DNA: TGTGCCAGCAGTTTGGGAGGACAGCCCCAGCATTTT. Its translation: CASSLGGQPQHF.

The chain has TRBV4-1 and TRBJ1-1; D is possibly TRBD1 (6 bases). The CDR3 runs 14 residues. CDR1 MGHRA and CDR2 YSYEKL come from the germline V gene. Trimming pared 1 base from V and 7 bases from J, leaving 13 bases between. The CDR3 DNA reads as TGCGCCAGCAGCCAAGTTTGGGGGCTAGGTGAAGCTTTCTTT. Its translation: CASSQVWGLGEAFF.

This sequence joins TRBV19 and TRBJ1-5, with D perhaps TRBD1 (6 bases). Germline V gene lookup returns CDR1 LNHDA and CDR2 SQIVND (reference sequence). The length of the CDR3 is 17 residues. Deletions cut 4 bases from V and 3 bases from J, with 19 bases between. The CDR3 DNA sequence: TGTGCCAGTAGTACCCAACAGGGTCTCCCTTCCAATCAGCCCCAGCATTTT. Amino acids: CASSTQQGLPSNQPQHF.

The genes are TRBV11-2 and TRBJ1-2, with 7 bases that match TRBD1. V shed 3 bases and J 5 bases; nucleotides not matched to a gene: 3. The CDR3 totals 13 residues. The germline V gene encodes CDR1 SGHAT and CDR2 FQNNGV. The CDR3 nucleotides read TGTGCCAGCAGCTTTTCACAGGGGTATGGCTACACCTTC. Protein: CASSFSQGYGYTF.